This T cell receptor beta chain stems from a study of neurological immune-mediated disorders. Study conclusions and caveats: HTLV-1-associated myelopathy ranked highest for TCR clonal expansion and multiple sclerosis lowest, beneath healthy controls. The study phylogenetically grouped the repertoires of 18 of 34 multiple sclerosis patients into one related-CDR3 cluster, a possible signature.

The CDR3 has 14 amino acids. Germline values: CDR1 DFQATT, CDR2 SNEGSKA (reference sequence). V was cut by 5 bases and J by 4 bases, with 16 bases left in between. As for the cDNA, it was generated by 5'RACE with 10-nucleotide random UMIs. TCRdb used MiXCR to reprocess the 5' RACE reads, holding one entry per CDR3 protein. The sample has tens of thousands of distinct CDR3 sequences; 4.5% to 5.5% are singletons. This clonotype was counted many times. Its antigen is unidentified. The TCR comes from a woman between 50 and 59 years old with multiple sclerosis. The chain combines TRBV20-1 with TRBJ2-3; no firm D call. Sequencing used PBMCs. The CDR3 region has the DNA TGCAGTGCTTCAGGTTCCTCCTCCCCAGATACGCAGTATTTT. Encoded protein: CSASGSSSPDTQYF.